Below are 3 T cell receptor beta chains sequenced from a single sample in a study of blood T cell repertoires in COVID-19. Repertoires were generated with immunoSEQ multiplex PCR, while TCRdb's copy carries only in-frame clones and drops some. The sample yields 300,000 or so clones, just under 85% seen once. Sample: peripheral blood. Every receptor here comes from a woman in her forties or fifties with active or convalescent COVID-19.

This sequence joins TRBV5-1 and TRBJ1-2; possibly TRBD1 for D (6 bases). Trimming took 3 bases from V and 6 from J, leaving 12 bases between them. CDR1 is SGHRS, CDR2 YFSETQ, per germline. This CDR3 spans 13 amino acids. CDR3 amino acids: CASSSDSLDGYTF. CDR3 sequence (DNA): TGCGCCAGCAGCTCGGACAGTCTTGATGGCTACACCTTC.

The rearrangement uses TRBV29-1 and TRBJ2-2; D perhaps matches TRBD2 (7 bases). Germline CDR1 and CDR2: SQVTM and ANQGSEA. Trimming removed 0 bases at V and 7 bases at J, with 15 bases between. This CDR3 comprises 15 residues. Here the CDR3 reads CSVEEVRGHNGELFF. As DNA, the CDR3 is TGCAGCGTTGAAGAGGTGCGGGGGCATAACGGGGAGCTGTTTTTT.

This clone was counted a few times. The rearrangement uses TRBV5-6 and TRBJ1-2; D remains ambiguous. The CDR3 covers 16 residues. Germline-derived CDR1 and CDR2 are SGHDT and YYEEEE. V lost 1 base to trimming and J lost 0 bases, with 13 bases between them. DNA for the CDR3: TGTGCCAGCAGCTTGTGGGAGCGGAATTCTAACTATGGCTACACCTTC. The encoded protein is CASSLWERNSNYGYTF.